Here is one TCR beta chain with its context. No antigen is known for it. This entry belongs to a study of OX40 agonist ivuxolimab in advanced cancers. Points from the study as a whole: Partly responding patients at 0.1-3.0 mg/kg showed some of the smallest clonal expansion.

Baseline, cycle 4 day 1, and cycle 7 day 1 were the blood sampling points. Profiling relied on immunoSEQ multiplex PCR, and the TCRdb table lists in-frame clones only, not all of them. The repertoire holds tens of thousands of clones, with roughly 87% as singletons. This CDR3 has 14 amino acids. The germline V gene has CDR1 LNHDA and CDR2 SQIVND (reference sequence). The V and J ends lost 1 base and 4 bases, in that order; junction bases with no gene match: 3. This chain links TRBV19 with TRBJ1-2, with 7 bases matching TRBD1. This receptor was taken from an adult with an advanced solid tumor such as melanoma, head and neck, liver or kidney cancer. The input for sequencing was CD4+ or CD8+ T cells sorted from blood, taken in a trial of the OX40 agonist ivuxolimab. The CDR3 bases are TGTGCCAGTAGTATAGGGAACAGGGGCTATGGCTACACCTTC. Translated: CASSIGNRGYGYTF.